This record covers a single TCR beta chain. TCRdb's copy holds only in-frame clones and misses some; the assay was immunoSEQ multiplex PCR. The data contain 130,000 or so clones, approximately 74% of them singletons. The entry originates in a study of blood T cell repertoires in COVID-19. Whole-study context: COVID-19 samples from acute and convalescent phases originated in the United States, Italy and Spain.

V lost 6 bases, J lost 9 bases, and 12 bases lay in between. In germline, CDR1 is MDHEN, CDR2 SYDVKM. The CDR3 consists of 13 residues. This sequence joins TRBV28 and TRBJ1-6; D call uncertain. The TCR sequence derives from a woman in her seventies with acute or convalescent COVID-19. Sequencing was done on a sample of peripheral blood. CDR3 amino acids: CASSPGGTSPLHF. The CDR3 nucleotides are TGTGCCAGCAGCCCTGGCGGAACTTCACCCCTCCACTTT.